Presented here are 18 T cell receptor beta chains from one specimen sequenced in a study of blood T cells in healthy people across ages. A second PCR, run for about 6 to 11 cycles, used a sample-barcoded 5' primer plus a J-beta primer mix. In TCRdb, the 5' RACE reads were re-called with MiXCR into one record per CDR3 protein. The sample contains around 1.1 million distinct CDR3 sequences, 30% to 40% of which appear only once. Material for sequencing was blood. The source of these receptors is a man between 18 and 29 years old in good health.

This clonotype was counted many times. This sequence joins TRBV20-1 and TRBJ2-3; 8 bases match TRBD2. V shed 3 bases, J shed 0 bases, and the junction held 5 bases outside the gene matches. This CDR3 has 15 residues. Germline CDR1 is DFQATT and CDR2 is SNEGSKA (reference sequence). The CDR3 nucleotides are TGCAGTGCTAGCGGGGGGGTTTCTAGCACAGATACGCAGTATTTT. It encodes CSASGGVSSTDTQYF.

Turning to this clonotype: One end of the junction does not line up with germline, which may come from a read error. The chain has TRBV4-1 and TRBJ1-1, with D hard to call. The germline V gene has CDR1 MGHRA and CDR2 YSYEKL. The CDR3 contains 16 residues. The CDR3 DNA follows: TGCGCCAGCAGCCAAGATTCTTATGGACTCCGCACTGAAGCTTCCTTT. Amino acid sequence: CASSQDSYGLRTEASF.

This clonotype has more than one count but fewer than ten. For the CDR3, the DNA is TGTGCCAGCAGTCCAGACTCCTACCGGGGAAAACTGTTTTTT. Translated, it gives CASSPDSYRGKLFF. The chain joins TRBV12-3 or TRBV12-4 to TRBJ1-4; D gene uncertain. V lost 5 bases and J 10 bases, leaving 17 bases between the germline ends. The CDR3 spans 14 residues.

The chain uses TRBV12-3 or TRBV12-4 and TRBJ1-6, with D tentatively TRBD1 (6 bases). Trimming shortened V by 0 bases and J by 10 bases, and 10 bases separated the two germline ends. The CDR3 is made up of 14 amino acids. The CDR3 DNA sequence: TGTGCCAGCAGTTTAGCGGGGGCAGAATCACCCCTCCACTTT. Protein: CASSLAGAESPLHF.

Here the CDR3 reads CASSLNPSGGSVYF. CDR3 in DNA: TGTGCCAGCAGCTTAAATCCTAGCGGGGGCTCTGTGTACTTC. The chain has TRBV7-2 and TRBJ2-7; TRBD2 matches at 10 bases. The V gene end was trimmed by 2 bases and the J gene end by 12 bases; junction bases not matched to a gene: 10. Germline V gives CDR1 SGHTA, CDR2 FQGNSA. This CDR3 spans 14 amino acids.

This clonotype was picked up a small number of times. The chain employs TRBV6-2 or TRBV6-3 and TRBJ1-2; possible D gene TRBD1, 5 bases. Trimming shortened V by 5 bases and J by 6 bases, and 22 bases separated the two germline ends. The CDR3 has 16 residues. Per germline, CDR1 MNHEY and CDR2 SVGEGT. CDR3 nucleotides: TGTGCCAGCAGTGGGCCCGCGGCCGGGGGGTACGATGGCTACACCTTC. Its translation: CASSGPAAGGYDGYTF.

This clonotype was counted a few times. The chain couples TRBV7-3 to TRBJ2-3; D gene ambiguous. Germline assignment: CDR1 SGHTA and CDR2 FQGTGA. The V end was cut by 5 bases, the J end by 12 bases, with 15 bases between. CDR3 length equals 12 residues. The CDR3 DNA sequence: TGTGCCAGCAGCCCCGGGCCTGGTAACCAGTATTTT. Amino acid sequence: CASSPGPGNQYF. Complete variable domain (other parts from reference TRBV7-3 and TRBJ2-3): GAGVSQTPSNKVTEKGKYVELRCDPISGHTALYWYRQSLGQGPEFLIYFQGTGAADDSGLPNDRFFAVRPEGSVSTLKIQRTERGDSAVYLCASSPGPGNQYFGPGTRLTVL.

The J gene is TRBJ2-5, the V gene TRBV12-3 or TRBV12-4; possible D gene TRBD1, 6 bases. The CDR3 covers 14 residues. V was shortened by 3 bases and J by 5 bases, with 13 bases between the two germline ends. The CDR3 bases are TGTGCCAGCAGTTTTGCAGGGGCAGGGGAGACCCAGTACTTC. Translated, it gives CASSFAGAGETQYF.

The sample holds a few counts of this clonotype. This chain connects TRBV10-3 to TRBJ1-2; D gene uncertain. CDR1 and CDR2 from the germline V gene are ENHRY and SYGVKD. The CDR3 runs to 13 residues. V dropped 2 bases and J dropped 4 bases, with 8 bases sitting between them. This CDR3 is CAISEAPTYGYTF. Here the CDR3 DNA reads TGTGCCATCAGTGAGGCCCCCACCTATGGCTACACCTTC.

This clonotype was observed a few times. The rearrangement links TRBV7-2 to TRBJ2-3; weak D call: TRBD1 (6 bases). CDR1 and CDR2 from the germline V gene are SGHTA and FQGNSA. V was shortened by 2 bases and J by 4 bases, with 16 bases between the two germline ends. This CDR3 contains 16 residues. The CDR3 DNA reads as TGTGCCAGCAGCTTATCCCTTGGGGGCAGTCCAGATACGCAGTATTTT. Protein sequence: CASSLSLGGSPDTQYF.

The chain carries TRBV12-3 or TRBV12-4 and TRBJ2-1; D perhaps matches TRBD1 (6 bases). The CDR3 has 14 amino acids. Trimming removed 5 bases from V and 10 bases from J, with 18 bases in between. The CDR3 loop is CASSQPRGLREQFF. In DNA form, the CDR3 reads TGTGCCAGCAGTCAACCGAGGGGGTTGCGAGAGCAGTTCTTC.

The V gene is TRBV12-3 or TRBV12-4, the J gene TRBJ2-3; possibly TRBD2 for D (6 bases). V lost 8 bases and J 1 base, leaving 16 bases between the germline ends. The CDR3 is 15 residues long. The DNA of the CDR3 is TGTGCCAGCTCACCAACGGGACTCGGCACAGATACGCAGTATTTT. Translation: CASSPTGLGTDTQYF.

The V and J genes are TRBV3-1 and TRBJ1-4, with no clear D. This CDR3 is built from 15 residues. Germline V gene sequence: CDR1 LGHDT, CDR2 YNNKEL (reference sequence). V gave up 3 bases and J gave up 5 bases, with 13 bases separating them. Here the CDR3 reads CASSQRAESNEKLFF. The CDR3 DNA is TGTGCCAGCAGCCAGAGGGCAGAATCAAATGAAAAACTGTTTTTT.

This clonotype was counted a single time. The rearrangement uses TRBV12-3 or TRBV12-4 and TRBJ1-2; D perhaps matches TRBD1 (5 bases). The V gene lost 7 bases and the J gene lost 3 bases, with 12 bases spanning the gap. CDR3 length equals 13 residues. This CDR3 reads CASKPDTHYGYTF. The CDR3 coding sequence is TGTGCCAGCAAACCGGACACCCACTATGGCTACACCTTC.

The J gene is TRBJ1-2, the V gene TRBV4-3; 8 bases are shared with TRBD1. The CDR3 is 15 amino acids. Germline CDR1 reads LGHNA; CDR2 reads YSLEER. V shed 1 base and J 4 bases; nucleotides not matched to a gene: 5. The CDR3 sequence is CASSQGLTGAYGYTF. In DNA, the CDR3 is TGCGCCAGCAGCCAAGGCCTGACAGGGGCCTATGGCTACACCTTC.

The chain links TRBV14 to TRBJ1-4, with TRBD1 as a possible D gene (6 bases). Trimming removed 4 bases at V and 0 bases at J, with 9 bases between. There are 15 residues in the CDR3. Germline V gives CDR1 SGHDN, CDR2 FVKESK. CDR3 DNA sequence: TGTGCCAGCAGCCTGGACAGCTCAACTAATGAAAAACTGTTTTTT. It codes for CASSLDSSTNEKLFF.

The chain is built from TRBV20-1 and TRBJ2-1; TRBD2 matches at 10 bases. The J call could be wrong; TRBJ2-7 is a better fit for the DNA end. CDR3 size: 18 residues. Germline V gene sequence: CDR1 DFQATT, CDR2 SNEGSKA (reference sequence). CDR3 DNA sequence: TGCAGTGCTAGAGATCTGGGAATAGCGGGGGGTCTGAGAAATGAGCAGTACTTC. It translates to CSARDLGIAGGLRNEQYF.

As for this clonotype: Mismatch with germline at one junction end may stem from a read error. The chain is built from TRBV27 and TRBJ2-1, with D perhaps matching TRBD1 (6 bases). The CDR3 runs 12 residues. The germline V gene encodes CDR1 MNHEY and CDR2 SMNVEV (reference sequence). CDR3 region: CASSLGGNERYF. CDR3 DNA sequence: TGTGCCAGCAGTTTAGGGGGCAATGAGCGGTACTTC.